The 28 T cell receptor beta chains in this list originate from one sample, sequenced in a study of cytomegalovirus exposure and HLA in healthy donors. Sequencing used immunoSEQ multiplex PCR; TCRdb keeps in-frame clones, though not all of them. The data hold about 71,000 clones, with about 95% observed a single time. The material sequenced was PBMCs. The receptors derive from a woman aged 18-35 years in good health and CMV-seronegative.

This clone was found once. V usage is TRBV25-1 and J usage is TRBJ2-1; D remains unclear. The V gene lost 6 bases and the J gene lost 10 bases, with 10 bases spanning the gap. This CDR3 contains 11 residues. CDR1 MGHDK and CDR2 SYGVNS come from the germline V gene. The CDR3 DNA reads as TGTGCCAGCAGCCCAATGAGGGAGCAGTTCTTC. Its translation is CASSPMREQFF. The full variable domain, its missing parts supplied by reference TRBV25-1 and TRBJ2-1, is EADIYQTPRYLVIGTGKKITLECSQTMGHDKMYWYQQDPGMELHLIHYSYGVNSTEKGDLSSESTVSRIRTEHFPLTLESARPSHTSQYLCASSPMREQFFGPGTRLTVL.

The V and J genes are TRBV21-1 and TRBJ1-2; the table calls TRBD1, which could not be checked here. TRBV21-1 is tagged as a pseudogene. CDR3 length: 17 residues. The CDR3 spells CASSKRGPGEEHYGYTF. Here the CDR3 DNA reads TGTGCCAGCAGCAAAAGGGGGCCTGGGGAGGAACATTATGGCTACACCTTC.

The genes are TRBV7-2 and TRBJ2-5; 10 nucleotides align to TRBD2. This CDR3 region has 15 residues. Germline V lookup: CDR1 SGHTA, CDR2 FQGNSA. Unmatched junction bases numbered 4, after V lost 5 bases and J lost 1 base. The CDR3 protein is CASSQQRGGQETQYF. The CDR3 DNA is TGTGCCAGCAGCCAACAGCGGGGGGGCCAAGAGACCCAGTACTTC.

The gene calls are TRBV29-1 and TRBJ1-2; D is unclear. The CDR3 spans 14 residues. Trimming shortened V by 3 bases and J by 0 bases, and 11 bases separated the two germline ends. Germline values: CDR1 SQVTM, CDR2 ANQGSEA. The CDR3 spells CSVDLRGTNYGYTF. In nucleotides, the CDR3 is TGCAGCGTTGATCTCAGAGGCACTAACTATGGCTACACCTTC.

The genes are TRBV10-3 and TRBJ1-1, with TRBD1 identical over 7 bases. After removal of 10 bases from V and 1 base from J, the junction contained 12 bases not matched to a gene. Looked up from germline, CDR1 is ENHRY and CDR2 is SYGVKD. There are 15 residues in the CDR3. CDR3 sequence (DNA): TGTGCCACCCGACAGGGAGGCCAGCCGAACACTGAAGCTTTCTTT. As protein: CATRQGGQPNTEAFF.

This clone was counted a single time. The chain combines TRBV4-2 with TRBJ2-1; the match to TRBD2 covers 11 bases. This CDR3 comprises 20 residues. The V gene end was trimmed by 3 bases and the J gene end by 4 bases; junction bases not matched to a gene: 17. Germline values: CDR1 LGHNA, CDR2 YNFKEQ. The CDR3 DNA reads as TGTGCCAGCAGCCAGGACCCCGAGTTCCTAGCGGGGGGTCTGTACAATGAGCAGTTCTTC. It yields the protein CASSQDPEFLAGGLYNEQFF.

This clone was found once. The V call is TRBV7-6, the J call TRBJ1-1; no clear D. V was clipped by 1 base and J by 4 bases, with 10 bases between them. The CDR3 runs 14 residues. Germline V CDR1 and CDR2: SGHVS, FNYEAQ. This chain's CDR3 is CASSLEGEGTEAFF. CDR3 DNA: TGTGCCAGCAGCTTAGAGGGAGAGGGCACTGAAGCTTTCTTT.

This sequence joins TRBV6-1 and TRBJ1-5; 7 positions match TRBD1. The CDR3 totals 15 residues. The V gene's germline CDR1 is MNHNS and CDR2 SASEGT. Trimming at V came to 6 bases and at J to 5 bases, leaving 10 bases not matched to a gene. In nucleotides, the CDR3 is TGTGCCAGCAGCGGGGTGACAGGGCAATATCAGCCCCAGCATTTT. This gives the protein CASSGVTGQYQPQHF.

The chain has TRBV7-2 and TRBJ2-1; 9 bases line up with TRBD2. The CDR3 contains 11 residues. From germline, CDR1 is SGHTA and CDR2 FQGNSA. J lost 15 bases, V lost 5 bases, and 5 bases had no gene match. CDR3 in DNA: TGTGCCAGCAGCCGACCGGGACTAGCGTTCTTC. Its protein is CASSRPGLAFF.

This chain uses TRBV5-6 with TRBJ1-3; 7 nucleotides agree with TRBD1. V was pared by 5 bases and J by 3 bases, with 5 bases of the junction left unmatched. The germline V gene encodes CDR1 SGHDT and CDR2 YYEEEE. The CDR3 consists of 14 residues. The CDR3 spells CASRQGTDGNTIYF. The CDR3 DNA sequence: TGTGCCAGCAGGCAGGGGACAGATGGAAACACCATATATTTT.

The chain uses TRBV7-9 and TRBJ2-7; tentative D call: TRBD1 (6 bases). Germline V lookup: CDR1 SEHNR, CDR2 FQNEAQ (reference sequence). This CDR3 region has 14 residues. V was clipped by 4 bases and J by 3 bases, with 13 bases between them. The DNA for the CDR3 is TGTGCCAGCAGCTCCCCAGGACAGTTCTACGAGCAGTACTTC. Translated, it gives CASSSPGQFYEQYF.

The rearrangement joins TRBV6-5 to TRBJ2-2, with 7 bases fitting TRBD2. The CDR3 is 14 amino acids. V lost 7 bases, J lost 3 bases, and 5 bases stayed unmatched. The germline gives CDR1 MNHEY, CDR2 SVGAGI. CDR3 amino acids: CASTQGGDTGELFF. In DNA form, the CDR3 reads TGTGCCAGCACCCAGGGAGGGGACACCGGGGAGCTGTTTTTT.

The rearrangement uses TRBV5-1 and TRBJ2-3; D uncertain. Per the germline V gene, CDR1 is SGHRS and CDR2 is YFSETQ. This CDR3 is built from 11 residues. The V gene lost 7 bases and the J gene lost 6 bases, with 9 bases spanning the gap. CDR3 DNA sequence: TGCGCCAGCCGAGATTGGGATACGCAGTATTTT. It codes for CASRDWDTQYF.

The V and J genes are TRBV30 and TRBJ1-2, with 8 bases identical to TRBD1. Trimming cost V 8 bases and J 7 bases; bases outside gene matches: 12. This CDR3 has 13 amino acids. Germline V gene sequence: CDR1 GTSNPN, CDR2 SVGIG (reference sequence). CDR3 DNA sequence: TGTGCCCGGAACCACGTACAGGGGGTTGGCTACACCTTC. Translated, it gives CARNHVQGVGYTF.

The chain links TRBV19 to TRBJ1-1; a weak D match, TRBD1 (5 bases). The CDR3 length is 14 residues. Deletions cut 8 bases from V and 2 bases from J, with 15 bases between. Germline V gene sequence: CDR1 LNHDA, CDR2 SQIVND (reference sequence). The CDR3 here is CASFSGRGNTEAFF. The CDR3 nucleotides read TGTGCCAGTTTTTCAGGGAGGGGTAACACTGAAGCTTTCTTT.

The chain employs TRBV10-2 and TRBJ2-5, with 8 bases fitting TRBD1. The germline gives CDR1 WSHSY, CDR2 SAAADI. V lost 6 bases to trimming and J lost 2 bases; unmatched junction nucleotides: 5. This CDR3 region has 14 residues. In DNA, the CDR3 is TGCGCCAGCAGCCCGGGACAGGTTCAAGAGACCCAGTACTTC. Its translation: CASSPGQVQETQYF.

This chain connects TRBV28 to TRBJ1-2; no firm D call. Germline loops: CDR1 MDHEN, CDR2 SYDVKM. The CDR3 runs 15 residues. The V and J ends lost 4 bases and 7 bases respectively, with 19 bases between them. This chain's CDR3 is CASSYSSYRAGGYTF. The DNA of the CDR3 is TGTGCCAGCAGTTACTCATCTTATCGGGCGGGTGGCTACACCTTC.

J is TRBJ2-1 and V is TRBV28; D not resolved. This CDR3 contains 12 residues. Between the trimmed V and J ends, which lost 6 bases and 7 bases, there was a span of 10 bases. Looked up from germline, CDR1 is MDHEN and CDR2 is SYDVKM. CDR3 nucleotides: TGTGCCAGCAGACCCCGAGGTAATGAGCAGTTCTTC. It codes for CASRPRGNEQFF.

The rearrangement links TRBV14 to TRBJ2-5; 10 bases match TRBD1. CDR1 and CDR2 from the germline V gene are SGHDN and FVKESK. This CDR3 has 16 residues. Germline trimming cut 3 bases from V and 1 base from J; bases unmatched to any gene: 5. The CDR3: CASSHWDRGFQETQYF. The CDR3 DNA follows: TGTGCCAGCAGCCATTGGGACAGGGGCTTCCAAGAGACCCAGTACTTC.

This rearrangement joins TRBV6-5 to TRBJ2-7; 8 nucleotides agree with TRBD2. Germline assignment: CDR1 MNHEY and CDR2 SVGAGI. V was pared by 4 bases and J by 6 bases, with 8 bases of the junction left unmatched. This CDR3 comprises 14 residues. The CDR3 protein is CASSWKAGVSEQYF. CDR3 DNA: TGTGCCAGCAGTTGGAAAGCGGGAGTCAGCGAGCAGTACTTC.

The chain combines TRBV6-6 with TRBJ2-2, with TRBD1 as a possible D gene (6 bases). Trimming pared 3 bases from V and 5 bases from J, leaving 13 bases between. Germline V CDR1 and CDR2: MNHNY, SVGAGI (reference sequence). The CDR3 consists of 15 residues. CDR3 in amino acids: CASSYPRGRTGELFF. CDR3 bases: TGTGCCAGCAGTTATCCCAGGGGAAGAACCGGGGAGCTGTTTTTT.

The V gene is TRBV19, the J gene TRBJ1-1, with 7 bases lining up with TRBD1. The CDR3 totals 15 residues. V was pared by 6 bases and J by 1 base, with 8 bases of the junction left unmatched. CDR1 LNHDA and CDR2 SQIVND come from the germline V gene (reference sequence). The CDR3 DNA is TGTGCCAGTAGACTTACTCCAGGGGGGAACACTGAAGCTTTCTTT. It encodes CASRLTPGGNTEAFF.

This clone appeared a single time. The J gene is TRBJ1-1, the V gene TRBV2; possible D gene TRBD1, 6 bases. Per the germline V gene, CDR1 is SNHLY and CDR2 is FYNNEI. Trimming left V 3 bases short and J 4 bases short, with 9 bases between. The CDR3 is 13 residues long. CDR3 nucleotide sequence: TGTGCCAGCAGTGATCAAGGGGGCACTGAAGCTTTCTTT. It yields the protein CASSDQGGTEAFF.

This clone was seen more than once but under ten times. CDR3 loop: CASSLAVQRGGDTQYF. The CDR3 nucleotides are TGTGCCAGCAGCTTGGCGGTACAGCGGGGGGGGGATACGCAGTATTTT. V and J are TRBV5-6 and TRBJ2-3; 10 bases agree with TRBD2. The germline CDR1 and CDR2 sequences are SGHDT and YYEEEE. Trimming cost V 0 bases and J 6 bases; bases outside gene matches: 7. The CDR3 extends over 16 amino acids.

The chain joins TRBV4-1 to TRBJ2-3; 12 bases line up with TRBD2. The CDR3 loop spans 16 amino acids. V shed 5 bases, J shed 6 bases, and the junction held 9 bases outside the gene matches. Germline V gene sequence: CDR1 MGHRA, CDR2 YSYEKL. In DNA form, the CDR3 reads TGCGCCAGCAGCTCCACTAGCGGGGGGCTGGGGGATACGCAGTATTTT. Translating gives CASSSTSGGLGDTQYF.

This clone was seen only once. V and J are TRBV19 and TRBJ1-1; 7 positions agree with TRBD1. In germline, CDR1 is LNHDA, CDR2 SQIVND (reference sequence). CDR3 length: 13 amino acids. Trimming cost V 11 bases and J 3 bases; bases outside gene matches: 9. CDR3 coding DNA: TGTGCCGCATCGGACAGGTCCCACACTGAAGCTTTCTTT. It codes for CAASDRSHTEAFF.

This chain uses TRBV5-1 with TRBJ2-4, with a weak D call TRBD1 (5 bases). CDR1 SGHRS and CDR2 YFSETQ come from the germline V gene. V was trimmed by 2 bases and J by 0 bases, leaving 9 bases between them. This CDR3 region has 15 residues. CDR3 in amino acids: CASSFDSLAKNIQYF. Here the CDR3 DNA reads TGCGCCAGCAGCTTCGACAGTTTAGCCAAAAACATTCAGTACTTC.

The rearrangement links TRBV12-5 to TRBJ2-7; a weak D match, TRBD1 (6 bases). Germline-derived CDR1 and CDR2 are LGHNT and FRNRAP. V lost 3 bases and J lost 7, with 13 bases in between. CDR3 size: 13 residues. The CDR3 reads CASGLAGTSEQYF. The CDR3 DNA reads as TGTGCTAGTGGTTTAGCTGGGACATCAGAGCAGTACTTC.